Below are 21 T cell receptor beta chains sequenced from a single sample in a study of a mutant IDH1 vaccine in newly diagnosed glioma. The time point was: week 47, end of study. In every dose of vaccine, 300 ug of mutant IDH1 20-mer peptide was given alongside topical imiquimod. These receptors' antigens are unknown. Using immunoSEQ multiplex PCR, the repertoire was profiled, and TCRdb retains in-frame clones only, with some absent. Here the sample spans some 87,000 clones, 75% to 85% being singletons. Source: PBMCs, taken from a glioma patient whose treatment included an IDH1 peptide vaccine. The receptors stem from a man aged 40-55 years with glioma.

The chain combines TRBV5-6 with TRBJ2-1, with 16 bases that match TRBD2. The CDR3 loop spans 18 amino acids. With 3 bases clipped from V and 9 bases from J, the junction kept 12 bases outside the gene matches. CDR1 is SGHDT, CDR2 YYEEEE, per germline. CDR3 sequence reads: CASSSPGLAGGAFGEQFF. The CDR3 nucleotides are TGTGCCAGCAGCTCTCCGGGACTAGCGGGAGGGGCTTTCGGTGAGCAGTTCTTC.

V gene TRBV11-1 combines with J gene TRBJ2-2, with 11 bases fitting TRBD2. V was clipped by 1 base and J by 8 bases; unmatched bases: 3. CDR1 and CDR2 (germline): SGHAT, FQDESV (reference sequence). This CDR3 spans 15 amino acids. The CDR3 sequence: CASSLGTSGRGELFF. Written as DNA, the CDR3 is TGTGCCAGCAGCTTAGGAACTAGCGGGAGAGGGGAGCTGTTTTTT.

The chain carries TRBV7-6 and TRBJ2-7; D is unclear. The germline CDR1 and CDR2 sequences are SGHVS and FNYEAQ. The CDR3 runs 14 residues. Trimming cost V 1 base and J 2 bases, with 9 bases left between them. CDR3 loop: CASSLVPGPYEQYF. Written as DNA, the CDR3 is TGTGCCAGCAGCTTAGTCCCGGGTCCCTACGAGCAGTACTTC.

V gene TRBV4-3 combines with J gene TRBJ2-7; 8 nucleotides agree with TRBD1. Germline CDR1 reads LGHNA; CDR2 reads YSLEER. The J segment lost 1 base and the V segment lost 4 bases, leaving 3 bases of the junction unmatched. The CDR3 has 14 amino acids. The CDR3 sequence is CASSPGQGSYEQYF. The CDR3 bases are TGCGCCAGCAGCCCAGGACAGGGATCCTACGAGCAGTACTTC.

This sequence joins TRBV4-1 and TRBJ1-2; 12 bases align to TRBD1. Per germline, CDR1 MGHRA and CDR2 YSYEKL. This CDR3 contains 16 residues. The V segment lost 4 bases and the J segment 8 bases; nucleotides outside the gene matches: 11. CDR3 loop: CASSPSVGQGARGYTF. CDR3 nucleotides: TGCGCCAGCAGCCCGTCCGTGGGACAGGGGGCCAGGGGCTACACCTTC.

The J gene is TRBJ2-2, the V gene TRBV7-3; TRBD2 matches 9 bases. Germline lookup yields CDR1 SGHTA and CDR2 FQGTGA. V lost 8 bases to trimming and J lost 4 bases; unmatched junction nucleotides: 2. The CDR3 covers 13 residues. The CDR3 is CASGTSPTGELFF. The DNA of the CDR3 is TGTGCCAGCGGGACTAGCCCCACCGGGGAGCTGTTTTTT. The complete variable domain, with remaining parts taken from reference TRBV7-3 and TRBJ2-2, reads GAGVSQTPSNKVTEKGKYVELRCDPISGHTALYWYRQSLGQGPEFLIYFQGTGAADDSGLPNDRFFAVRPEGSVSTLKIQRTERGDSAVYLCASGTSPTGELFFGEGSRLTVL.

CDR3 DNA sequence: TGTGCTAGTGGTTTGGGTGGGAGCGGGGGTGAGACCCAGTACTTC. Protein: CASGLGGSGGETQYF. The V call is TRBV12-5, the J call TRBJ2-5, with 8 nucleotides matching TRBD2. Germline CDR1 is LGHNT and CDR2 is FRNRAP. The V segment lost 1 base and the J segment 5 bases; nucleotides outside the gene matches: 6. The CDR3 has 15 amino acids.

This rearrangement joins TRBV9 to TRBJ1-2, with D perhaps TRBD1 (5 bases). Per the germline V gene, CDR1 is SGDLS and CDR2 is YYNGEE. CDR3 length: 16 residues. The V end lost 3 bases, the J end lost 2 bases, and 17 bases lay between the germline ends. The CDR3, as DNA: TGTGCCAGCAGCGCTGTCTCCAGGGTAAAGAACTATGGCTACACCTTC. Its protein is CASSAVSRVKNYGYTF.

The chain links TRBV5-1 to TRBJ2-6; TRBD1 matches at 10 bases. The CDR3 consists of 17 residues. The J segment lost 0 bases and the V segment lost 3 bases, leaving 3 bases of the junction unmatched. From germline, CDR1 is SGHRS and CDR2 YFSETQ. The CDR3 DNA follows: TGCGCCAGCAGCTCCGGGACAGGGGCCTCTGGGGCCAACGTCCTGACTTTC. This encodes CASSSGTGASGANVLTF.

The rearrangement uses TRBV6-6 and TRBJ2-1; D remains unclear. The germline V gene encodes CDR1 MNHNY and CDR2 SVGAGI (reference sequence). The CDR3 runs to 14 residues. V lost 5 bases to trimming and J lost 8 bases, with 16 bases between them. CDR3 region: CASSTRRFDDEQFF. The CDR3 bases are TGTGCCAGCAGTACAAGACGGTTCGACGATGAGCAGTTCTTC.

In its sample, this clone was seen a few times. The chain carries TRBV18 and TRBJ2-7; 8 nucleotides line up with TRBD2. The V gene end was trimmed by 3 bases and the J gene end by 5 bases; junction bases not matched to a gene: 9. The CDR3 is 15 residues long. Germline loops: CDR1 KGHSH, CDR2 LQKENI. CDR3 sequence reads: CASSPISGNRDEQYF. The CDR3 coding sequence is TGTGCCAGCTCACCCATTAGCGGGAATCGCGACGAGCAGTACTTC.

J is TRBJ2-7 and V is TRBV4-3, with TRBD1 matching over 10 bases. Looked up from germline, CDR1 is LGHNA and CDR2 is YSLEER. This CDR3 comprises 14 residues. V shed 5 bases, J shed 3 bases, and the junction held 4 bases outside the gene matches. CDR3 amino acids: CASSTWTGGYEQYF. Here the CDR3 DNA reads TGCGCCAGCAGCACCTGGACAGGGGGCTACGAGCAGTACTTC.

The gene calls are TRBV5-4 and TRBJ2-1; 9 positions match TRBD2. CDR1 and CDR2 (germline): SGHNT, YYREEE (reference sequence). The CDR3 has 15 residues. Losses at the gene ends were 2 bases for V and 2 bases for J; bases not matched to a gene: 2. CDR3 sequence (DNA): TGTGCCAGCAGCTTCTTAGCGGGAGCCTACAATGAGCAGTTCTTC. Its translation: CASSFLAGAYNEQFF.

The V and J genes are TRBV7-9 and TRBJ1-2, with 7 bases that match TRBD1. Trimming removed 0 bases from V and 8 bases from J; junction bases left unmatched: 15. Germline CDR1 is SEHNR and CDR2 is FQNEAQ (reference sequence). The CDR3 runs 17 residues. The CDR3, as DNA: TGTGCCAGCAGCTTAGCTTTGACAGGGCCCCTGGTCGGCGGCTACACCTTC. It encodes CASSLALTGPLVGGYTF.

This chain joins TRBV5-4 and TRBJ1-1; a weak D match, TRBD1 (5 bases). Trimming took off 6 bases at V and 4 bases at J, with 16 bases between the two ends. The germline CDR1 and CDR2 sequences are SGHNT and YYREEE (reference sequence). This CDR3 contains 14 residues. CDR3 protein: CASNFGRDGTEAFF. DNA of the CDR3: TGTGCCAGCAACTTCGGCAGGGATGGCACTGAAGCTTTCTTT.

V gene TRBV28 combines with J gene TRBJ2-7; tentatively, D is TRBD2 (5 bases). Deletions cut 4 bases from V and 0 bases from J, with 13 bases between. The germline CDR1 and CDR2 sequences are MDHEN and SYDVKM. This CDR3 is 15 amino acids long. The DNA of the CDR3 is TGTGCCAGCAGTTCCGCCGAGGGTAGCTCCTACGAGCAGTACTTC. Its protein product is CASSSAEGSSYEQYF.

V and J are TRBV15 and TRBJ1-1; the D gene is possibly TRBD1 (6 bases). CDR3 length: 14 amino acids. Germline CDR1 LNHNV, CDR2 YYDKDF (reference sequence). V was trimmed by 7 bases and J by 4 bases, leaving 16 bases between them. The CDR3 bases are TGTGCCACCACCCCGGGGGGCATGGGCACTGAAGCTTTCTTT. It encodes CATTPGGMGTEAFF.

CDR3 residues: CASSLVSEGTGRALHF. DNA for the CDR3: TGTGCCAGCAGCTTAGTTTCGGAAGGGACGGGTCGGGCCCTCCACTTT. The gene calls are TRBV11-2 and TRBJ1-6, with D possibly TRBD1 on 5 matching bases. V was shortened by 1 base and J by 14 bases, with 21 bases between the two germline ends. Per germline, CDR1 SGHAT and CDR2 FQNNGV. The length of the CDR3 is 16 residues.

This clone was recorded a few times. The genes are TRBV4-3 and TRBJ1-1, with D tentatively TRBD1 (5 bases). This CDR3 region has 15 residues. V lost 0 bases and J 3 bases, leaving 11 bases between the germline ends. Germline loops: CDR1 LGHNA, CDR2 YSLEER. This chain's CDR3 is CASSQERGADTEAFF. DNA of the CDR3: TGCGCCAGCAGCCAAGAAAGGGGCGCAGACACTGAAGCTTTCTTT.

V and J are TRBV27 and TRBJ1-1; D uncertain. Germline V gives CDR1 MNHEY, CDR2 SMNVEV (reference sequence). The length of the CDR3 is 13 residues. Trimming shortened V by 2 bases and J by 4 bases, and 8 bases separated the two germline ends. The CDR3, as DNA: TGTGCCAGCAGTTTAGGGTTGGGCACTGAAGCTTTCTTT. It codes for CASSLGLGTEAFF.

By its share, this clone is medium-sized (0.01 to 0.1%). Written as DNA, the CDR3 is TGTGCCTCCCTACGCCCGGGCGAAAAACTGTTTTTT. Protein sequence: CASLRPGEKLFF. The V call is TRBV30, the J call TRBJ1-4; D not resolved. This CDR3 spans 12 amino acids. Germline V lookup: CDR1 GTSNPN, CDR2 SVGIG (reference sequence). Deletions cut 7 bases from V and 8 bases from J, with 14 bases between.